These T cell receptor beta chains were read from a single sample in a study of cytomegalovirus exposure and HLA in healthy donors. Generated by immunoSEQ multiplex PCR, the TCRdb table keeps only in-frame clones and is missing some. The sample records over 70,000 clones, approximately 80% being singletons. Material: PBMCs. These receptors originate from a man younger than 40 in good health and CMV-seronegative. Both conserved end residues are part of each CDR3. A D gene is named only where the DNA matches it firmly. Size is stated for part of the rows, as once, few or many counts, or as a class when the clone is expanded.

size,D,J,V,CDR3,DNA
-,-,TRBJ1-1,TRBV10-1,CASSESTGDAEAFF,TGCGCCAGCAGTGAGTCAACGGGGGACGCTGAAGCTTTCTTT
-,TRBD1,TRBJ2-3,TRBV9,CASSPRPIGQGYTDTQYF,TGTGCCAGCAGCCCTCGTCCGATAGGACAGGGGTACACAGATACGCAGTATTTT
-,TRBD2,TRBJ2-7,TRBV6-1,CASSDPTSGKYEQYF,TGTGCCAGCAGCGACCCAACTAGCGGGAAGTACGAGCAGTACTTC
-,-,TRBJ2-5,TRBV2,CASSGLRAHLQETQYF,TGTGCCAGCAGTGGATTGCGGGCCCACCTACAAGAGACCCAGTACTTC
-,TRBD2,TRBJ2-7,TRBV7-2,CASSLASGGGYYEQYF,TGTGCCAGCAGCTTAGCTAGCGGGGGGGGATACTACGAGCAGTACTTC
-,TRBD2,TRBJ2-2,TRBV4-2,CASSQELAGGVRSGELFF,TGTGCCAGCAGCCAGGAACTAGCGGGGGGGGTCCGCTCCGGGGAGCTGTTTTTT
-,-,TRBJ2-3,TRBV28,CASRGAPVTDTQYF,TGTGCCAGCAGGGGGGCCCCGGTTACAGATACGCAGTATTTT
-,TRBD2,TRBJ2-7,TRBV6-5,CASSYSGLAGVEQYF,TGTGCCAGCAGTTACTCGGGACTAGCGGGAGTCGAGCAGTACTTC
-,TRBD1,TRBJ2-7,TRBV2,CASSPTGGASYEQYF,TGTGCCAGCAGTCCGACAGGGGGCGCCTCCTACGAGCAGTACTTC
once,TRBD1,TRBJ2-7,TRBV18,CASSPPFGGGQGYEQYF,TGTGCCAGCTCACCACCGTTCGGGGGTGGACAGGGTTACGAGCAGTACTTC
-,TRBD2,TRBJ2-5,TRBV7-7,CASSLGLAGGQETQYF,TGTGCCAGCAGCTTAGGTCTAGCGGGGGGCCAAGAGACCCAGTACTTC
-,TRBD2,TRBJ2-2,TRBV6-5,CASSTSGGTGELFF,TGTGCCAGCAGTACCAGCGGGGGCACCGGGGAGCTGTTTTTT
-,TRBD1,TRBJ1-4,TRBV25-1,CASSDPGQLATNEKLFF,TGTGCCAGCAGTGATCCGGGACAGTTAGCAACTAATGAAAAACTGTTTTTT
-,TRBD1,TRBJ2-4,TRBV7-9,CASSFLPGVQGAPGNIQYF,TGTGCCAGCAGCTTTCTCCCTGGGGTTCAGGGGGCGCCCGGAAACATTCAGTACTTC
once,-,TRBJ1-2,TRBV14,CASSQDTGLGYTF,TGTGCCAGCAGCCAAGATACGGGGTTGGGCTACACCTTC
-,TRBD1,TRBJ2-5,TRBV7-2,CASSLGDRSQGTQYF,TGTGCCAGCAGCTTAGGGGACAGGTCGCAAGGGACCCAGTACTTC
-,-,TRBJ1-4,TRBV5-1,CASSSDSFNEKLFF,TGCGCCAGCAGCTCTGACAGCTTTAATGAAAAACTGTTTTTT
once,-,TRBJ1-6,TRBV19,CASSTWTAMGSPLHF,TGTGCCAGTAGTACATGGACAGCCATGGGTTCACCCCTCCACTTT
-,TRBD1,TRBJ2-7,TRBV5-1,CASSSGTGGAEQYF,TGCGCCAGCAGCTCCGGGACAGGGGGTGCCGAGCAGTACTTC
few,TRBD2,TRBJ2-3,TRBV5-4,CASSLRLAGGTDTQYF,TGTGCCAGCAGCTTGCGGCTAGCGGGAGGCACAGATACGCAGTATTTT
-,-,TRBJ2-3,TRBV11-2,CASSPQGFTDTQYF,TGTGCCAGCAGCCCTCAGGGATTCACAGATACGCAGTATTTT
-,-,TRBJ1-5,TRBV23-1,CASSQSRTEKYSNQPQHF,TGCGCCAGCAGTCAATCCCGGACAGAAAAGTATAGCAATCAGCCCCAGCATTTT
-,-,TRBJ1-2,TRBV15,CATSTPARGSKGYTF,TGTGCCACCAGCACCCCAGCTAGAGGTAGTAAAGGCTACACCTTC
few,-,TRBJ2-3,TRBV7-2,CASSERYTQYF,TGTGCCAGCAGCGAGAGGTATACGCAGTATTTT
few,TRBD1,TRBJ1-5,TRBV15,CATSRDQGDQPQHF,TGTGCCACCAGCAGAGATCAGGGGGATCAGCCCCAGCATTTT
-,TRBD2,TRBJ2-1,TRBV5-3,CARSLTGGFRRIF,TGTGCCAGAAGCTTGACGGGAGGTTTCCGCAGGATCTTC
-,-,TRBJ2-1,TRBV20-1,CSLRTWNEQFF,TGCAGTCTTAGAACGTGGAATGAGCAGTTCTTC
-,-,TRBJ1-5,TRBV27,CASSLFPSGVNQPQHF,TGTGCCAGCAGTTTATTTCCGTCGGGTGTCAATCAGCCCCAGCATTTT
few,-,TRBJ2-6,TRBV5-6,CASSRTGSSGANVLTF,TGTGCCAGCAGCCGAACAGGGAGCTCTGGGGCCAACGTCCTGACTTTC
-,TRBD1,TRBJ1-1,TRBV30,CACRQGAYRRSNTEAFF,TGTGCCTGCAGACAGGGGGCTTATCGCCGATCAAACACTGAAGCTTTCTTT
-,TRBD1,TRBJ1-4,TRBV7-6,CASSSHRQGALEKLFF,TGTGCCAGCAGCTCCCATCGACAGGGCGCCTTGGAAAAACTGTTTTTT
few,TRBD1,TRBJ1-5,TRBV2,CASSPDRSNSNQPQHF,TGTGCCAGCAGCCCGGACAGGTCTAATAGCAATCAGCCCCAGCATTTT
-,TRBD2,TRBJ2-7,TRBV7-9,CASSPGLARSSYEQYF,TGTGCCAGCAGCCCCGGACTAGCGAGGAGCTCCTACGAGCAGTACTTC
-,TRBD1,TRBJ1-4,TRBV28,CASSPGGTANEKLFF,TGTGCCAGCAGCCCAGGGGGTACGGCTAATGAAAAACTGTTTTTT
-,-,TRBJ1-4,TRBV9,CASSVGPNLTGEKLFF,TGTGCCAGCAGCGTAGGTCCCAATTTGACGGGGGAAAAACTGTTTTTT
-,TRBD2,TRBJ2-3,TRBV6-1,CASSATREGGDTQYF,TGTGCCAGCAGTGCCACGCGGGAGGGGGGAGATACGCAGTATTTT
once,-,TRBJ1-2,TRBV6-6,CASSYVGGYGYTF,TGTGCCAGCAGTTACGTGGGGGGATATGGCTACACCTTC
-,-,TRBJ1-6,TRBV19,CASTPNSGNSPLHF,TGTGCCAGTACCCCGAATTCCGGGAATTCACCCCTCCACTTT
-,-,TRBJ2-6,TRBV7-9,CASSLRSGANVLTF,TGTGCCAGCAGCTTACGTTCTGGGGCCAACGTCCTGACTTTC
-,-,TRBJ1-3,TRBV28,CASSSKRDQGPNTIYF,TGTGCCAGCAGTTCAAAGCGGGACCAGGGGCCCAACACCATATATTTT
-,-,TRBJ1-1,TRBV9,CASSTGTDLNTEAFF,TGTGCCAGCAGCACGGGGACTGACCTCAACACTGAAGCTTTCTTT
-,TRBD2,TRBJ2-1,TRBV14,CASSLRRLAGAEQFF,TGTGCCAGCAGCCTCCGGAGGCTAGCGGGGGCTGAGCAGTTCTTC
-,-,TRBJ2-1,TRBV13,CASSLELARYNEQFF,TGTGCCAGCAGCTTAGAACTAGCCCGCTACAATGAGCAGTTCTTC
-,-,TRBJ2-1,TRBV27,CASSLSRGGYNEQFF,TGTGCCAGCAGTTTATCCCGGGGAGGCTACAATGAGCAGTTCTTC
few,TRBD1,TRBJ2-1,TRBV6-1,CASTAGTGANNEQFF,TGTGCCAGCACCGCCGGGACAGGGGCAAACAATGAGCAGTTCTTC
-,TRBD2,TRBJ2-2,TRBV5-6,CASSLTSGGSHTGELFF,TGTGCCAGCAGCTTAACTAGCGGGGGATCTCACACCGGGGAGCTGTTTTTT
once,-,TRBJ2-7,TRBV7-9,CASSLEAGVTSYEQYF,TGTGCCAGCAGCTTAGAGGCAGGGGTCACTTCCTACGAGCAGTACTTC
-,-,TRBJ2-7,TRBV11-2,CASSSQDYEQYF,TGTGCCAGCAGCTCACAAGACTACGAGCAGTACTTC
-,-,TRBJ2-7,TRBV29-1,CSVEFGRAYEQYF,TGCAGCGTTGAATTCGGCAGGGCATACGAGCAGTACTTC
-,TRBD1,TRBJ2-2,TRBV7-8,CASSLSVGLGQEGTGELFF,TGTGCCAGCAGCTTATCGGTCGGTTTGGGACAGGAAGGGACCGGGGAGCTGTTTTTT
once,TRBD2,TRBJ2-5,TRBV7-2,CASSLEPSGGWGETQYF,TGTGCCAGCAGCTTAGAGCCTAGCGGGGGGTGGGGAGAGACCCAGTACTTC
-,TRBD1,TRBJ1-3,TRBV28,CASRPGGSGNTIYF,TGTGCCAGCAGACCAGGGGGCTCTGGAAACACCATATATTTT
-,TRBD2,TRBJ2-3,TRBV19,CASSTRLAGIADTQYF,TGTGCCAGTAGTACTCGACTAGCGGGAATCGCAGATACGCAGTATTTT
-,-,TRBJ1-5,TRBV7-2,CASSYQGQGQPQHF,TGTGCCAGCAGCTATCAGGGGCAGGGTCAGCCCCAGCATTTT
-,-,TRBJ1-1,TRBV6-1,CASRTPDRRNTEAFF,TGTGCCAGCAGAACACCTGACAGGAGGAACACTGAAGCTTTCTTT
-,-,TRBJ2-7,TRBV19,CASSIQGAFLEQYF,TGTGCCAGTAGTATACAAGGGGCATTTCTCGAGCAGTACTTC
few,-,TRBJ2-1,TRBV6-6,CASTPVRGPYNEQFF,TGTGCCAGCACTCCAGTCAGGGGTCCATACAATGAGCAGTTCTTC
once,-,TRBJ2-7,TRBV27,CASSFGLRDTCEQYF,TGTGCCAGCAGTTTCGGCCTCAGGGATACCTGCGAGCAGTACTTC